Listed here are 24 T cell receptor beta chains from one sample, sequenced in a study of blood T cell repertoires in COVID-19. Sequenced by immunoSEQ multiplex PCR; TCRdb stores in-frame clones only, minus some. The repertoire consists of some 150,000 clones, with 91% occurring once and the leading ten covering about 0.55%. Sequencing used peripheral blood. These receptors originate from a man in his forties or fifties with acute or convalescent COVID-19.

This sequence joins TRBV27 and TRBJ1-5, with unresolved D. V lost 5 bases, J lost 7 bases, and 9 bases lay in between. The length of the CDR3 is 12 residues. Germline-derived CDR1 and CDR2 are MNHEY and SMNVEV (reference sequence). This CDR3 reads CASSTFGQPQHF. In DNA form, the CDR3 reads TGTGCCAGCAGTACTTTCGGGCAGCCCCAGCATTTT.

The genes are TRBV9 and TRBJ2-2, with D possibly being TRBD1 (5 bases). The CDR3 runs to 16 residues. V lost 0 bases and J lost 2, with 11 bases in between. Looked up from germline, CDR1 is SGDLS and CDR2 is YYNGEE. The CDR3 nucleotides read TGTGCCAGCAGCGTAGCTGCTCAGGGTAACACCGGGGAGCTGTTTTTT. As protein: CASSVAAQGNTGELFF.

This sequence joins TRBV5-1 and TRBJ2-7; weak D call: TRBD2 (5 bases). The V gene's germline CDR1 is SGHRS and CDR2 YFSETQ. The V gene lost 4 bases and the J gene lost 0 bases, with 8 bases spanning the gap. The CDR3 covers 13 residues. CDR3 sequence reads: CASSGGSSYEQYF. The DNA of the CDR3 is TGCGCCAGCAGCGGAGGCAGCTCCTACGAGCAGTACTTC.

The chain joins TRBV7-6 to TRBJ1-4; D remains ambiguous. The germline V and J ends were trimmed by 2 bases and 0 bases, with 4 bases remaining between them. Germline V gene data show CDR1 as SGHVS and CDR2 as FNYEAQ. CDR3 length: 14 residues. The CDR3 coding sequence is TGTGCCAGCAGCTTACGAGCAACTAATGAAAAACTGTTTTTT. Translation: CASSLRATNEKLFF.

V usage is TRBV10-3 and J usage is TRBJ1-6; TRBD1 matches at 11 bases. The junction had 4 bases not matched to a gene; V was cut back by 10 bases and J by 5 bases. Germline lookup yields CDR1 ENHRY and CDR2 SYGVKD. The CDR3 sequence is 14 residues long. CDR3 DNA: TGTGCCACCAGGGACAGGGGGGATAATTCACCCCTCCACTTT. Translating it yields CATRDRGDNSPLHF.

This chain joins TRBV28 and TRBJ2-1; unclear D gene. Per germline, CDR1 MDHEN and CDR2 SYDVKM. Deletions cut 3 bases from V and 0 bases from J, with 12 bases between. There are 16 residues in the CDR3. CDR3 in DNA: TGTGCCAGCAGTTTTATGGGCATTAGCTCCTACAATGAGCAGTTCTTC. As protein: CASSFMGISSYNEQFF.

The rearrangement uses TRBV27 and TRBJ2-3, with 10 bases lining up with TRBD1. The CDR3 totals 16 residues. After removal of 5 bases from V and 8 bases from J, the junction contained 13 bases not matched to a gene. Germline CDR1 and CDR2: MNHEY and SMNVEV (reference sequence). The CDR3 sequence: CASSPNRDRGSATQYF. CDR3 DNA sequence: TGTGCCAGCAGTCCGAACCGGGACAGGGGTAGTGCTACGCAGTATTTT.

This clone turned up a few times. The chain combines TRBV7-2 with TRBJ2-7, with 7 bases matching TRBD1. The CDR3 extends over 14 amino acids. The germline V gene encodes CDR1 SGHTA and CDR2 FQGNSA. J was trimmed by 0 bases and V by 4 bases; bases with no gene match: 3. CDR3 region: CASSWTGTSYEQYV. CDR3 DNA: TGTGCCAGCAGCTGGACAGGAACCTCCTACGAGCAGTACGTC.

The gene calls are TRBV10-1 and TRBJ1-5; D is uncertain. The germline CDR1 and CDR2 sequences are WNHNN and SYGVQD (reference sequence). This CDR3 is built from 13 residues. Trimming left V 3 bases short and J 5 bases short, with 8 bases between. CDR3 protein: CASSETADQPQHF. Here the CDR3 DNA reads TGCGCCAGCAGTGAAACGGCGGATCAGCCCCAGCATTTT.

CDR3 sequence: CASSPSPLTDEAFF. CDR3 coding DNA: TGTGCCAGCAGCCCCTCCCCCCTTACAGATGAAGCTTTCTTT. The chain recombines TRBV7-3 with TRBJ1-1; unclear D gene. Deletions cut 5 bases from V and 7 bases from J, with 17 bases between. The germline gives CDR1 SGHTA, CDR2 FQGTGA. CDR3 length: 14 residues.

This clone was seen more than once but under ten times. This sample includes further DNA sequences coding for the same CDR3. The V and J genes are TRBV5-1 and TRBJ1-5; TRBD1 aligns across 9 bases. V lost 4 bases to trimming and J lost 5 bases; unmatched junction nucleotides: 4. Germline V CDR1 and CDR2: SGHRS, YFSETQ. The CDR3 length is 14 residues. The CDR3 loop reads CASSPGTGYQPQHF. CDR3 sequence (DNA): TGCGCCAGCAGCCCCGGGACAGGGTATCAGCCCCAGCATTTT.

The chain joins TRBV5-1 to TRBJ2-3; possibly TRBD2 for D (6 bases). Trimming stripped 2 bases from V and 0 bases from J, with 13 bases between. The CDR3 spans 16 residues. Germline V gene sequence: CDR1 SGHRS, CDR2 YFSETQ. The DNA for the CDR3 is TGCGCCAGCAGCTTTACACGGGACTCAAGCACAGATACGCAGTATTTT. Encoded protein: CASSFTRDSSTDTQYF.

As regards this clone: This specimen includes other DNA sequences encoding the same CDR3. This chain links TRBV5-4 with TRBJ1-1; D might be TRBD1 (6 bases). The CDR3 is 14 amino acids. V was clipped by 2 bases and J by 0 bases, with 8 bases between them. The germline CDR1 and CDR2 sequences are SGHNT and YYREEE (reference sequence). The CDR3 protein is CASSLQGVNTEAFF. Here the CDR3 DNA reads TGTGCCAGCAGCTTACAGGGAGTGAACACTGAAGCTTTCTTT.

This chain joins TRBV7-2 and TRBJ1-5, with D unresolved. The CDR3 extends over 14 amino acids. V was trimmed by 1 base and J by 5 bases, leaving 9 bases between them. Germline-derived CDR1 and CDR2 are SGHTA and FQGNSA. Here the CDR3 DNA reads TGTGCCAGCAGCTTAGGAAACGGGGATCAGCCCCAGCATTTT. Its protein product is CASSLGNGDQPQHF.

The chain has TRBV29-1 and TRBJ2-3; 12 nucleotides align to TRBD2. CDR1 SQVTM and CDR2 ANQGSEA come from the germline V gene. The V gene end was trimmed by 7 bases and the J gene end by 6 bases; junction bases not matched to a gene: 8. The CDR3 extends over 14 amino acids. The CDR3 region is CSAGLAGGTDTQYF. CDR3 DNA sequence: TGCAGCGCCGGGCTAGCGGGAGGGACGGATACGCAGTATTTT.

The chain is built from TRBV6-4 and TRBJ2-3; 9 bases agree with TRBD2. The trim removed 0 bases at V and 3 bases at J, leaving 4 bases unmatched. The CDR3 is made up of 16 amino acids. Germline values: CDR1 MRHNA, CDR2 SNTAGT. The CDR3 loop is CASSDSSGRQTDTQYF. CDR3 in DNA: TGTGCCAGCAGTGACTCTAGCGGGAGACAGACAGATACGCAGTATTTT.

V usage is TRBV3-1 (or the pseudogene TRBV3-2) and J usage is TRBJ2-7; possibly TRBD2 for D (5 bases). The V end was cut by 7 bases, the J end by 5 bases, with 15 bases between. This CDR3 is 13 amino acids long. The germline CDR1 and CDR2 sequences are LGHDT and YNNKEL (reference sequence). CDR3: CASTAGSRNEQYF. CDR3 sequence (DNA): TGTGCCAGCACTGCGGGCTCCCGGAACGAGCAGTACTTC.

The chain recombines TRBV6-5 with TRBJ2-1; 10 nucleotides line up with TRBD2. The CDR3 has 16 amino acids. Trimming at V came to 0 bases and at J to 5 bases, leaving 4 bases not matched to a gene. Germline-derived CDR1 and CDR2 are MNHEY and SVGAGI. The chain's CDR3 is CASSYSLAGANNEQFF. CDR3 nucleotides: TGTGCCAGCAGTTACTCGCTAGCGGGGGCCAACAATGAGCAGTTCTTC.

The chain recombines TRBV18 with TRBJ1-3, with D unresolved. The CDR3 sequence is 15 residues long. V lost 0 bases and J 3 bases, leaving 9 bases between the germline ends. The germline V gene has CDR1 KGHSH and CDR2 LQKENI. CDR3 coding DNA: TGTGCCAGCTCACCACCGGGAGCCGGTGGAAACACCATATATTTT. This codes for CASSPPGAGGNTIYF.

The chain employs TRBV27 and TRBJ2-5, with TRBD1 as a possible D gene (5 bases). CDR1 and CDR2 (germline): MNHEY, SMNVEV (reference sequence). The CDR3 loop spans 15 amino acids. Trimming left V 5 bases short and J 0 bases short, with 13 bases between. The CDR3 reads CASSPRTPDQETQYF. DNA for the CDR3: TGTGCCAGCAGTCCCAGGACACCTGACCAAGAGACCCAGTACTTC.

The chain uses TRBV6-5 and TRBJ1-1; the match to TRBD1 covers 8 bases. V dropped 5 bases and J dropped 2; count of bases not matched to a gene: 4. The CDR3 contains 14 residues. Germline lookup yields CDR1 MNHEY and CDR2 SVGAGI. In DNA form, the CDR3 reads TGTGCCAGCAGTCGGGACAGGAAAAACACTGAAGCTTTCTTT. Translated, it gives CASSRDRKNTEAFF.

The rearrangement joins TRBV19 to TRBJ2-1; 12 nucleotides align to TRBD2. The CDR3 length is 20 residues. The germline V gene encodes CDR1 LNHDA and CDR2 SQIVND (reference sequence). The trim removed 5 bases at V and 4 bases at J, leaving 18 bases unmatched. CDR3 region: CASSSGGLAGIGARYNEQFF. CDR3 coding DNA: TGTGCCAGTAGTTCTGGTGGACTAGCGGGAATTGGGGCACGATACAATGAGCAGTTCTTC.

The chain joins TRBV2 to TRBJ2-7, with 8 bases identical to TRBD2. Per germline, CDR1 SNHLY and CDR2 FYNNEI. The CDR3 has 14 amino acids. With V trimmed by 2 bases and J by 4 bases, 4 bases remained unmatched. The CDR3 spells CASSETREGYEQYF. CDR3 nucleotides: TGTGCCAGCAGTGAAACACGGGAGGGTTACGAGCAGTACTTC.

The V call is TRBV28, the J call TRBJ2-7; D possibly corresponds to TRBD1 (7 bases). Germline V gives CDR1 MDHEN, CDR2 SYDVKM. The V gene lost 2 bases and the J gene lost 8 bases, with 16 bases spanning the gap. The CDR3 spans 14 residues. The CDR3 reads CASSLQGGRKKQYF. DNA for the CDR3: TGTGCCAGCAGTTTACAGGGGGGCAGGAAGAAGCAGTACTTC. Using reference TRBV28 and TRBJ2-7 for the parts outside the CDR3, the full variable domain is DVKVTQSSRYLVKRTGEKVFLECVQDMDHENMFWYRQDPGLGLRLIYFSYDVKMKEKGDIPEGYSVSREKKERFSLILESASTNQTSMYLCASSLQGGRKKQYFGPGTRLTVT.